Here is one TCR beta chain with its context. Its antigen is unknown. The method was immunoSEQ multiplex PCR; TCRdb's version includes in-frame clones alone and lacks a portion of them. The sample consists of under 150,000 clones, roughly nine tenths of them appearing once. This sample is drawn from a study of T cell responses to AZD1222 COVID-19 vaccine. Germline lookup yields CDR1 MNHEY and CDR2 SVGAGI. The CDR3 extends over 14 amino acids. V was clipped by 4 bases and J by 8 bases; unmatched bases: 9. Notes on the study in general: The repertoires were collected only after the peak T cell response. Epitopes outside B.1.351 and B.1.1.7 mutated regions reportedly drew nearly half of spike TCRs. Dominant at 160-218 and 743-854, vaccine-associated CD4 TCRs also spanned spike. Among the donors, most were white British and more were female, and clonal diversity was possibly underestimated.

V gene TRBV6-5 combines with J gene TRBJ1-2, with 8 nucleotides matching TRBD1. This TCR was sampled from an adult in good health. The source material was peripheral blood, sampled on day 0 of AZD1222 vaccination. The CDR3 nucleotides are TGTGCCAGCAGTTCATCTTACAGGGGGGCAGGCTACACCTTC. Translated, it gives CASSSSYRGAGYTF.